These 30 T cell receptor beta chains were all obtained from the same sample, sequenced in a study of glioma-infiltrating T cells after dendritic cell vaccination (dated by TCRdb to about 2016). The method was the immunoSEQ multiplex PCR assay. This immuneACCESS table, as held by TCRdb, lists in-frame sequences with V and J called but not all clones. Of the missing ones, under half trace to an unresolved V gene in checked studies; the others have no known cause. The sample yields fewer than 90,000 clones; about four fifths were counted once. The ten largest clones capture 5.5% to 8% of the sample. The label giving this sample's time point can be read as: after dendritic cell vaccination, including at tumor progression/relapse. The sequences come from blood, collected after dendritic cell vaccination. These receptors were taken from a human donor with glioblastoma.

The chain employs TRBV7-9 and TRBJ1-1; D not resolved. The CDR3 totals 13 residues. Trimming removed 6 bases at V and 4 bases at J, with 12 bases between. CDR1 and CDR2 (germline): SEHNR, FQNEAQ (reference sequence). The DNA of the CDR3 is TGTGCCAGCAGACCCCCCGAGAGCACTGAAGCTTTCTTT. Its translation is CASRPPESTEAFF.

This chain uses TRBV7-6 with TRBJ1-1; possible D gene TRBD1, 6 bases. Trimming left V 5 bases short and J 5 bases short, with 12 bases between. Germline-derived CDR1 and CDR2 are SGHVS and FNYEAQ. The CDR3 has 13 residues. As DNA, the CDR3 is TGTGCCAGCAGCGAAGAGACAGGAACTGAAGCTTTCTTT. The encoded protein is CASSEETGTEAFF.

A few counts support this clone. V gene TRBV2 combines with J gene TRBJ1-5, with D tentatively TRBD1 (6 bases). The CDR3 has 13 residues. V lost 3 bases, J lost 5 bases, and 8 bases lay in between. The V gene's germline CDR1 is SNHLY and CDR2 FYNNEI. The CDR3 here is CASSDQGYQPQHF. The CDR3 nucleotides read TGTGCCAGCAGTGATCAGGGGTATCAGCCCCAGCATTTT.

This clone was seen only once. The chain carries TRBV19 and TRBJ1-2; TRBD1 is a possible D gene (5 bases). This CDR3 spans 14 amino acids. Between the trimmed V and J ends, which lost 3 bases and 7 bases, there was a span of 15 bases. In germline, CDR1 is LNHDA, CDR2 SQIVND (reference sequence). The CDR3 here is CASSMPQGMGGYTF. In nucleotides, the CDR3 is TGTGCCAGTAGTATGCCGCAGGGAATGGGTGGCTACACCTTC. Together with reference TRBV19 and TRBJ1-2, the CDR3 gives the full variable domain: DGGITQSPKYLFRKEGQNVTLSCEQNLNHDAMYWYRQDPGQGLRLIYYSQIVNDFQKGDIAEGYSVSREKKESFPLTVTSAQKNPTAFYLCASSMPQGMGGYTFGSGTRLTVV.

The V gene is TRBV5-5, the J gene TRBJ2-7; TRBD1 matches 7 bases. Germline lookup yields CDR1 SGHKS and CDR2 YYEKEE (reference sequence). The CDR3 loop spans 14 amino acids. Trimming cost V 1 base and J 4 bases; bases outside gene matches: 5. The CDR3 bases are TGTGCCAGCAGCTTGCTAGGGGGCCCTTACGAGCAGTACTTC. Translating it yields CASSLLGGPYEQYF.

This clone occurred a few times. The chain employs TRBV18 and TRBJ2-2, with a tentative D call TRBD1 (6 bases). Germline V gene lookup returns CDR1 KGHSH and CDR2 LQKENI. V lost 3 bases to trimming and J lost 4 bases, with 12 bases between them. The CDR3 has 15 residues. The CDR3 reads CASSPRDTVTGELFF. DNA of the CDR3: TGTGCCAGCTCACCCCGGGACACCGTCACCGGGGAGCTGTTTTTT.

This chain connects TRBV19 to TRBJ1-1; 11 nucleotides match TRBD1. Trimming removed 5 bases from V and 0 bases from J; junction bases left unmatched: 8. Germline lookup yields CDR1 LNHDA and CDR2 SQIVND (reference sequence). This CDR3 spans 17 amino acids. CDR3 region: CASSGRTGGFMNTEAFF. CDR3 coding DNA: TGTGCCAGTAGTGGGAGGACAGGGGGCTTTATGAACACTGAAGCTTTCTTT.

The gene calls are TRBV4-1 and TRBJ2-1; 8 bases map to TRBD1. This CDR3 region has 15 residues. Looked up from germline, CDR1 is MGHRA and CDR2 is YSYEKL. Losses at the gene ends were 4 bases for V and 8 bases for J; bases not matched to a gene: 10. In nucleotides, the CDR3 is TGCGCCAGCAGCCTCCGCGACAGGGGTGTGGATGAGCAGTTCTTC. Protein product: CASSLRDRGVDEQFF.

The V and J genes are TRBV19 and TRBJ1-1; no reliable D call. CDR3 length: 15 amino acids. V dropped 2 bases and J dropped 3 bases, with 13 bases sitting between them. Germline CDR1 reads LNHDA; CDR2 reads SQIVND (reference sequence). Written as DNA, the CDR3 is TGTGCCAGTAGTATAATGAGCAAGATTGACACTGAAGCTTTCTTT. Its translation: CASSIMSKIDTEAFF.

This clone appeared once. J is TRBJ1-2 and V is TRBV5-5; possibly TRBD1 for D (6 bases). CDR3 size: 16 residues. The germline V and J ends were trimmed by 4 bases and 7 bases, with 23 bases remaining between them. Germline values: CDR1 SGHKS, CDR2 YYEKEE (reference sequence). The CDR3 spells CASSQAADSRWGGYTF. The CDR3 DNA follows: TGTGCCAGCAGCCAAGCCGCGGACAGCCGGTGGGGTGGCTACACCTTC.

The chain employs TRBV2 and TRBJ2-5; the match to TRBD2 covers 8 bases. Germline V CDR1 and CDR2: SNHLY, FYNNEI. The CDR3 is made up of 16 amino acids. Trimming took 9 bases from V and 5 from J; bases not matched to a gene: 17. CDR3 sequence: CARSLNSGMPRETQYF. CDR3 nucleotides: TGTGCCAGGAGCTTAAATAGCGGGATGCCTCGCGAGACCCAGTACTTC. The entire variable domain, with the rest obtained from reference TRBV2 and TRBJ2-5, is as follows: EPEVTQTPSHQVTQMGQEVILRCVPISNHLYFYWYRQILGQKVEFLVSFYNNEISEKSEIFDDQFSVERPDGSNFTLKIRSTKLEDSAMYFCARSLNSGMPRETQYFGPGTRLLVL.

The gene calls are TRBV7-3 and TRBJ1-4, with TRBD1 matching 10 bases. Per germline, CDR1 SGHTA and CDR2 FQGTGA. The CDR3 has 17 amino acids. V was pared by 5 bases and J by 7 bases, with 13 bases of the junction left unmatched. Here the CDR3 reads CASSRKRDRGWGEKLFF. CDR3 in DNA: TGTGCCAGCAGCCGAAAACGGGACAGGGGATGGGGTGAAAAACTGTTTTTT.

The rearrangement links TRBV6-1 to TRBJ2-2; D might be TRBD2 (6 bases). The CDR3 has 14 amino acids. Per the germline V gene, CDR1 is MNHNS and CDR2 is SASEGT. Trimming removed 7 bases from V and 7 bases from J, with 16 bases in between. This CDR3 reads CASTRTSPHGELFF. CDR3 nucleotides: TGTGCCAGCACCCGAACTAGCCCCCACGGGGAGCTGTTTTTT.

V gene TRBV6-5 combines with J gene TRBJ1-5, with D perhaps matching TRBD1 (5 bases). The CDR3 loop spans 13 amino acids. V was clipped by 6 bases and J by 3 bases, with 9 bases between them. Germline loops: CDR1 MNHEY, CDR2 SVGAGI. The CDR3 here is CASRSGPNQPQHF. As DNA, the CDR3 is TGTGCCAGCAGGTCAGGGCCCAATCAGCCCCAGCATTTT.

The chain uses TRBV6-5 and TRBJ1-4, with 10 bases matching TRBD1. This CDR3 spans 15 amino acids. Germline V gives CDR1 MNHEY, CDR2 SVGAGI. Germline trimming cut 5 bases from V and 8 bases from J; bases unmatched to any gene: 8. In DNA form, the CDR3 reads TGTGCCAGCAGTAGAGCCGGGACAGGGGACGAAAAACTGTTTTTT. It translates to CASSRAGTGDEKLFF.

The V gene is TRBV11-3, the J gene TRBJ2-7; TRBD1 matches 9 bases. CDR3 length: 17 amino acids. V was pared by 3 bases and J by 6 bases, with 15 bases of the junction left unmatched. Germline values: CDR1 SGHNT, CDR2 YENEEA. CDR3 nucleotides: TGTGCCAGCAGCTTCAGACAGGGGGTTGTGGTTCGATCCGAGCAGTACTTC. Protein: CASSFRQGVVVRSEQYF.

V and J are TRBV15 and TRBJ2-7, with 15 bases identical to TRBD2. The CDR3 runs 16 residues. CDR1 and CDR2 (germline): LNHNV, YYDKDF (reference sequence). V gave up 1 base and J gave up 6 bases; unmatched junction bases: 4. This CDR3 reads CATSRGGLAGGTEQYF. The CDR3 nucleotides read TGTGCCACCAGCAGAGGGGGACTAGCGGGGGGAACCGAGCAGTACTTC.

The V gene is TRBV18, the J gene TRBJ1-1; TRBD1 matches 7 bases. V lost 3 bases to trimming and J lost 1 base; unmatched junction nucleotides: 5. The CDR3 covers 15 residues. The germline CDR1 and CDR2 sequences are KGHSH and LQKENI. DNA of the CDR3: TGTGCCAGCTCACCGACAGGGTTCGCGAACACTGAAGCTTTCTTT. It encodes CASSPTGFANTEAFF.

The gene calls are TRBV5-6 and TRBJ2-5, with D possibly being TRBD2 (5 bases). Germline values: CDR1 SGHDT, CDR2 YYEEEE. This CDR3 contains 13 residues. Trimming left V 4 bases short and J 11 bases short, with 18 bases between. Here the CDR3 reads CASSRTGPREQYF. CDR3 DNA: TGTGCCAGCAGCAGAACGGGCCCTAGGGAGCAGTACTTC.

The chain carries TRBV29-1 and TRBJ1-4; no reliable D call. Trimming cost V 4 bases and J 5 bases, with 11 bases left between them. The CDR3 is made up of 13 amino acids. CDR1 SQVTM and CDR2 ANQGSEA come from the germline V gene. CDR3 residues: CSVGAGENEKLFF. CDR3 DNA sequence: TGCAGCGTTGGGGCGGGTGAGAATGAAAAACTGTTTTTT.

The rearrangement uses TRBV9 and TRBJ1-1, with 11 nucleotides matching TRBD1. V was clipped by 2 bases and J by 6 bases; unmatched bases: 3. The CDR3 is 14 amino acids. Per germline, CDR1 SGDLS and CDR2 YYNGEE. The chain's CDR3 is CASSVGQGAAEAFF. CDR3 nucleotide sequence: TGTGCCAGCAGCGTTGGACAGGGGGCCGCTGAAGCTTTCTTT.

The chain uses TRBV6-5 and TRBJ1-2; perhaps TRBD1 as D (6 bases). Trimming shortened V by 2 bases and J by 2 bases, and 12 bases separated the two germline ends. The germline V gene has CDR1 MNHEY and CDR2 SVGAGI. The CDR3 contains 15 residues. The CDR3 sequence: CASSYGGGANYGYTF. Here the CDR3 DNA reads TGTGCCAGCAGTTACGGTGGGGGCGCGAACTATGGCTACACCTTC.

This clone appeared once. The chain combines TRBV5-1 with TRBJ2-1; 7 nucleotides line up with TRBD1. With 5 bases clipped from V and 4 bases from J, the junction kept 6 bases outside the gene matches. The germline CDR1 and CDR2 sequences are SGHRS and YFSETQ. This CDR3 contains 14 residues. The CDR3 here is CASRGTEPYNEQFF. Written as DNA, the CDR3 is TGCGCCAGCAGAGGGACAGAACCGTACAATGAGCAGTTCTTC.

The chain employs TRBV27 and TRBJ2-1; tentatively, D is TRBD2 (7 bases). CDR1 and CDR2 (germline): MNHEY, SMNVEV (reference sequence). The CDR3 is 13 residues long. V was shortened by 7 bases and J by 4 bases, with 11 bases between the two germline ends. CDR3 sequence: CASNGGPYNEQFF. The CDR3 DNA is TGTGCCAGCAACGGGGGGCCTTACAATGAGCAGTTCTTC.

The chain uses TRBV6-1 and TRBJ1-4; D is perhaps TRBD1 (5 bases). CDR1 is MNHNS, CDR2 SASEGT, per germline. The CDR3 spans 14 residues. V lost 5 bases to trimming and J lost 4 bases, with 11 bases between them. The CDR3 nucleotides read TGTGCCAGCAGTTTGGACATGAATAATGAAAAACTGTTTTTT. Protein sequence: CASSLDMNNEKLFF.

This clone was picked up one time. The chain is built from TRBV7-8 and TRBJ2-7; 7 bases map to TRBD1. Trimming at V came to 5 bases and at J to 2 bases, leaving 3 bases not matched to a gene. From germline, CDR1 is SGHVS and CDR2 FQNEAQ. This CDR3 contains 13 residues. This chain's CDR3 is CASSRGQAYEQYF. CDR3 nucleotide sequence: TGTGCCAGCAGCCGAGGACAGGCCTACGAGCAGTACTTC.

The V call is TRBV7-8, the J call TRBJ2-7; TRBD1 aligns across 10 bases. Trimming took 4 bases from V and 3 from J; bases not matched to a gene: 6. The CDR3 sequence is 15 residues long. The germline V gene has CDR1 SGHVS and CDR2 FQNEAQ. The CDR3 DNA follows: TGTGCCAGCAGCTACATCGGGACAGGGGACTACGAGCAGTACTTC. Translated, it gives CASSYIGTGDYEQYF.

The V gene is TRBV21-1, the J gene TRBJ1-5; the table's D gene call, TRBD1, was not cross checked with the DNA. TRBV21-1 is marked as a pseudogene. The CDR3 has 19 amino acids. The DNA of the CDR3 is TGTGCCAGCAGCAAACCCGGACAGGGACGGGCCGGGCTAAATCAGCCCCAGCATTTT. Its translation is CASSKPGQGRAGLNQPQHF.

V usage is TRBV6-1 and J usage is TRBJ1-6; 7 positions match TRBD1. There are 12 residues in the CDR3. The V gene end was trimmed by 6 bases and the J gene end by 8 bases; junction bases not matched to a gene: 1. Looked up from germline, CDR1 is MNHNS and CDR2 is SASEGT. CDR3: CASRTGDSPLHF. The CDR3 DNA sequence: TGTGCCAGCAGAACAGGGGATTCACCCCTCCACTTT.

Note on this clone: At one boundary the junction diverges from the germline segment, which might be a read error. The rearrangement uses TRBV7-9 and TRBJ2-7, with 10 bases aligning to TRBD1. CDR1 SEHNR and CDR2 FQNEAQ come from the germline V gene (reference sequence). The CDR3 is 18 amino acids. This chain's CDR3 is CAGSSIGRDRGSPYEQYF. CDR3 nucleotides: TGTGCCGGCAGCTCTATAGGAAGGGACAGGGGAAGTCCCTACGAGCAGTACTTC.